This entry lists 14 T cell receptor beta chains sequenced from one sample in a study of T cell changes during pregnancy in multiple sclerosis. Data came from immunoSEQ multiplex PCR; TCRdb stores just in-frame clones and leaves some out. The data show tens of thousands of clones, with around 90% seen just once and roughly 1.2% held by the top ten. The sequencing used peripheral blood, collected after pregnancy. The receptors come from a female donor in good health, enrolled as a control in a pregnancy study.

The V and J genes are TRBV2 and TRBJ2-2, with TRBD2 matching 7 bases. V was clipped by 5 bases and J by 3 bases; unmatched bases: 6. Germline values: CDR1 SNHLY, CDR2 FYNNEI. This CDR3 region has 15 residues. Here the CDR3 DNA reads TGTGCCAGCAGTCCCCTTGGGGGGGACACCGGGGAGCTGTTTTTT. This sequence encodes CASSPLGGDTGELFF.

This chain uses TRBV29-1 with TRBJ1-6; D call uncertain. CDR3 length: 15 residues. Germline assignment: CDR1 SQVTM and CDR2 ANQGSEA. V dropped 6 bases and J dropped 0 bases, with 12 bases sitting between them. This CDR3 is CSVADGSSYNSPLHF. CDR3 coding DNA: TGCAGCGTGGCAGACGGGAGCTCCTATAATTCACCCCTCCACTTT.

This clone appeared once. The genes are TRBV6-6 and TRBJ1-6; tentatively, D is TRBD1 (6 bases). CDR3 length: 15 residues. Trimming pared 9 bases from V and 9 bases from J, leaving 21 bases between. Germline V gene data show CDR1 as MNHNY and CDR2 as SVGAGI (reference sequence). CDR3 sequence (DNA): TGTGCCAGTAGTACCTCGGGCCAGGGGAGTTCACCCCTCCACTTT. It encodes CASSTSGQGSSPLHF.

V is TRBV15 and J is TRBJ1-4, with 8 bases aligning to TRBD1. The CDR3 is made up of 15 amino acids. The V gene's germline CDR1 is LNHNV and CDR2 YYDKDF (reference sequence). Unmatched junction bases numbered 5, after V lost 3 bases and J lost 5 bases. CDR3 nucleotides: TGTGCCACCAGCAGGGAACAGGGGGGGAATGAAAAACTGTTTTTT. Translating it yields CATSREQGGNEKLFF.

This clone has just one count. This sequence joins TRBV4-2 and TRBJ1-1; D is possibly TRBD1 (6 bases). Germline lookup yields CDR1 LGHNA and CDR2 YNFKEQ. This CDR3 region has 13 residues. Deletions cut 3 bases from V and 11 bases from J, with 16 bases between. Here the CDR3 DNA reads TGTGCCAGCAGCCAGACGTTGGACAGAGGCGCTTTCTTT. This encodes CASSQTLDRGAFF.

J is TRBJ1-1 and V is TRBV27; D uncertain. The CDR3 consists of 14 residues. CDR1 and CDR2 (germline): MNHEY, SMNVEV (reference sequence). Trimming removed 2 bases at V and 1 base at J, with 8 bases between. The CDR3 here is CASSLGQTNTEAFF. CDR3 in DNA: TGTGCCAGCAGTTTAGGGCAGACGAACACTGAAGCTTTCTTT.

The V gene is TRBV10-3, the J gene TRBJ1-5; 8 nucleotides match TRBD1. V was pared by 4 bases and J by 6 bases, with 11 bases of the junction left unmatched. CDR3 size: 16 residues. CDR1 is ENHRY and CDR2 is SYGVKD in the germline V gene. Here the CDR3 reads CAISAHFGQGGQPQHF. As DNA, the CDR3 is TGTGCCATCAGTGCCCACTTTGGACAGGGCGGTCAGCCCCAGCATTTT.

This chain uses TRBV2 with TRBJ2-3, with a tentative D call TRBD2 (6 bases). Germline V gene sequence: CDR1 SNHLY, CDR2 FYNNEI. The V end lost 7 bases, the J end lost 4 bases, and 18 bases lay between the germline ends. This CDR3 has 15 residues. The CDR3 protein is CASTNRSWGADTQYF. The CDR3 nucleotides read TGTGCCAGCACAAACCGGAGTTGGGGGGCAGATACGCAGTATTTT.

The gene calls are TRBV13 and TRBJ2-7; TRBD2 is a possible D gene (6 bases). The CDR3 runs to 15 residues. CDR1 and CDR2 (germline): PRHDT, FYEKMQ (reference sequence). V was cut by 1 base and J by 0 bases, with 10 bases left in between. Here the CDR3 reads CASSLVGGPSYEQYF. The DNA for the CDR3 is TGTGCCAGCAGCTTAGTCGGGGGTCCCTCCTACGAGCAGTACTTC.

The chain links TRBV19 to TRBJ1-4; D is possibly TRBD1 (5 bases). Germline CDR1 and CDR2: LNHDA and SQIVND (reference sequence). The V gene lost 7 bases and the J gene lost 3 bases, with 12 bases spanning the gap. This CDR3 comprises 14 residues. The CDR3 region has the DNA TGTGCCAGTAAGGCGGGACGGGCTAATGAAAAACTGTTTTTT. Translating it yields CASKAGRANEKLFF.

The J gene is TRBJ1-2, the V gene TRBV6-4; tentative D call: TRBD1 (6 bases). The CDR3 is 14 amino acids. V lost 4 bases to trimming and J lost 1 base, with 10 bases between them. Germline CDR1 is MRHNA and CDR2 is SNTAGT. The CDR3 DNA reads TGTGCCAGCAGTGCGGGCAGGGGTAACTATGGCTACACCTTC. This sequence encodes CASSAGRGNYGYTF.

The V and J genes are TRBV4-1 and TRBJ2-1, with 12 bases matching TRBD2. After removal of 8 bases from V and 4 bases from J, the junction contained 3 bases not matched to a gene. Germline loops: CDR1 MGHRA, CDR2 YSYEKL. The CDR3 is 14 residues long. The CDR3 loop is CASGLAGSYNEQFF. The CDR3 DNA reads as TGCGCCAGCGGACTAGCGGGATCTTACAATGAGCAGTTCTTC.

The chain has TRBV13 and TRBJ2-2, with TRBD2 matching over 12 bases. The CDR3 is 16 residues long. The germline CDR1 and CDR2 sequences are PRHDT and FYEKMQ (reference sequence). V gave up 4 bases and J gave up 7 bases; unmatched junction bases: 7. In DNA, the CDR3 is TGTGCCAGCAGCTGGACCCCGGGACTAGCGGGCGGGGAGCTGTTTTTT. Amino acid sequence: CASSWTPGLAGGELFF.

The chain carries TRBV11-2 and TRBJ2-1; possibly TRBD2 for D (6 bases). Germline CDR1 SGHAT, CDR2 FQNNGV. The ends were cut back, 4 bases at V and 7 bases at J, with 20 bases in the middle. The CDR3 has 16 residues. Here the CDR3 reads CASSSVSQFGGNEQFF. The CDR3 region has the DNA TGTGCCAGCAGCTCCGTGTCTCAGTTCGGGGGAAATGAGCAGTTCTTC.